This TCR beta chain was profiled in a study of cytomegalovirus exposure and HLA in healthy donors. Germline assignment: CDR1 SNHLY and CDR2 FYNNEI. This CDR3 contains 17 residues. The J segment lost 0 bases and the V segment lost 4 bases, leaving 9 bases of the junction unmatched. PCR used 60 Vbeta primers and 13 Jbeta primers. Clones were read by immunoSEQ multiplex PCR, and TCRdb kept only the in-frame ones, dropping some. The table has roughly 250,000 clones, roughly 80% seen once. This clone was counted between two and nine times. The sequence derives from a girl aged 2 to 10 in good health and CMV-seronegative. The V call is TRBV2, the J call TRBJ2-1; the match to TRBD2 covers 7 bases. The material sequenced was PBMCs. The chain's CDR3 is CASSVASGPSSYNEQFF. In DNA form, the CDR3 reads TGTGCCAGCAGTGTCGCTAGCGGACCGAGCTCCTACAATGAGCAGTTCTTC. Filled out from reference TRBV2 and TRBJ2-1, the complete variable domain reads EPEVTQTPSHQVTQMGQEVILRCVPISNHLYFYWYRQILGQKVEFLVSFYNNEISEKSEIFDDQFSVERPDGSNFTLKIRSTKLEDSAMYFCASSVASGPSSYNEQFFGPGTRLTVL.